These T cell receptor beta chains were read from a single sample in a study of blood T cell repertoires in COVID-19. Measured with immunoSEQ multiplex PCR; TCRdb has only the in-frame clones, and not every one. The table shows tens of thousands of clones, with around 84% occurring only once. The specimen sequenced was peripheral blood. Every receptor here comes from a woman over 75 in a cohort sampled during active or convalescent COVID-19. Each CDR3 is given with its conserved first and last residue. Fields, in order: J gene, D gene, V gene, clone size, CDR3 protein, CDR3 DNA. D genes are given only for firm matches. Clone sizes are given selectively: once, few, many, or a class where the clone is expanded.

J: TRBJ1-2; D: NA; V: TRBV6-5; size: NA; CDR3: CAIHRDTTNYGYTF; DNA: TGTGCCATTCACCGGGACACCACTAACTATGGCTACACCTTC
J: TRBJ2-2; D: TRBD1; V: TRBV3-1/TRBV3-2; size: once; CDR3: CASGTRTGNTGELFF; DNA: TGTGCCAGCGGTACCCGGACAGGGAACACCGGGGAGCTGTTTTTT
J: TRBJ1-6; D: NA; V: TRBV7-6; size: NA; CDR3: CASTYSRGYNSPLHF; DNA: TGTGCCAGCACCTACTCACGAGGCTATAATTCACCCCTCCACTTT
J: TRBJ1-5; D: TRBD1; V: TRBV11-2; size: NA; CDR3: CASSPGQGNQPQHF; DNA: TGTGCCAGCAGCCCAGGACAGGGTAATCAGCCCCAGCATTTT
J: TRBJ2-1; D: TRBD1; V: TRBV5-4; size: NA; CDR3: CASSTDRVGANEQFF; DNA: TGTGCCAGCAGCACGGACAGGGTTGGTGCGAATGAGCAGTTCTTC
J: TRBJ1-2; D: TRBD1; V: TRBV10-3; size: NA; CDR3: CAISESSTGYGYTF; DNA: TGTGCCATCAGTGAGTCATCGACAGGGTACGGCTACACCTTC
J: TRBJ2-2; D: TRBD2; V: TRBV20-1; size: many; CDR3: CSASLLAGTGELFF; DNA: TGCAGTGCTAGTCTGCTAGCGGGAACCGGGGAGCTGTTTTTT
J: TRBJ2-1; D: NA; V: TRBV5-4; size: NA; CDR3: CASPSEQGPYNEQFF; DNA: TGTGCCAGCCCCTCGGAACAGGGCCCTTACAATGAGCAGTTCTTC
J: TRBJ2-1; D: TRBD2; V: TRBV24-1; size: NA; CDR3: CATRASGSSYNEQFF; DNA: TGTGCCACCAGGGCTAGCGGGAGCTCCTACAATGAGCAGTTCTTC
J: TRBJ2-2; D: TRBD2; V: TRBV5-1; size: NA; CDR3: CASGPGLAPGINTGELFF; DNA: TGCGCCAGCGGACCGGGACTAGCGCCTGGAATAAACACCGGGGAGCTGTTTTTT
J: TRBJ2-1; D: NA; V: TRBV5-1; size: NA; CDR3: CASSLKISSYNEQFF; DNA: TGCGCCAGCAGCCTAAAGATAAGCTCCTACAATGAGCAGTTCTTC
J: TRBJ1-2; D: NA; V: TRBV6-5; size: NA; CDR3: CASSYSGGGYGYTF; DNA: TGTGCCAGCAGTTACTCGGGCGGGGGCTATGGCTACACCTTC
J: TRBJ1-4; D: NA; V: TRBV2; size: NA; CDR3: CASSEQQATNEKLFF; DNA: TGTGCCAGCAGTGAACAGCAGGCAACTAATGAAAAACTGTTTTTT
J: TRBJ1-2; D: TRBD1; V: TRBV5-1; size: NA; CDR3: CASSGTGVNYGYTF; DNA: TGCGCCAGCAGCGGGACAGGGGTGAACTATGGCTACACCTTC
J: TRBJ1-2; D: NA; V: TRBV4-1; size: NA; CDR3: CASSQNREGGYTF; DNA: TGCGCCAGCAGCCAAAACAGGGAGGGCGGCTACACCTTC
J: TRBJ1-5; D: TRBD1; V: TRBV5-5; size: NA; CDR3: CASSLGGQGAWSQHF; DNA: TGTGCCAGCAGCTTGGGGGGACAGGGGGCCTGGTCCCAGCATTTT
J: TRBJ2-3; D: TRBD1; V: TRBV10-1; size: NA; CDR3: CASSGTGLPSSTDTQYF; DNA: TGCGCCAGCAGTGGGACAGGCCTACCGAGCAGCACAGATACGCAGTATTTT
J: TRBJ1-1; D: NA; V: TRBV18; size: NA; CDR3: CASSPRWSGGWNTEAFF; DNA: TGTGCCAGCTCACCGCGATGGTCGGGGGGATGGAACACTGAAGCTTTCTTT
J: TRBJ2-7; D: NA; V: TRBV10-2; size: NA; CDR3: CASSVERYSYEQYF; DNA: TGCGCCAGCTCCGTGGAGCGCTATTCCTACGAGCAGTACTTC
J: TRBJ1-1; D: NA; V: TRBV3-1/TRBV3-2; size: NA; CDR3: CASSHPLNGGTEAFF; DNA: TGTGCCAGCAGCCATCCCCTTAACGGGGGCACTGAAGCTTTCTTT
J: TRBJ2-7; D: TRBD2; V: TRBV6-5; size: NA; CDR3: CASRKTSGPSYEQYF; DNA: TGTGCCAGCAGAAAGACTAGCGGCCCCTCCTACGAGCAGTACTTC
J: TRBJ2-7; D: TRBD1; V: TRBV9; size: NA; CDR3: CASSPSGQGPNEQYF; DNA: TGTGCCAGCAGCCCCTCCGGACAGGGTCCCAACGAGCAGTACTTC
J: TRBJ1-2; D: TRBD1; V: TRBV18; size: NA; CDR3: CASSPPSGGPYGYTF; DNA: TGTGCCAGCTCACCACCGTCAGGGGGCCCCTATGGCTACACCTTC
J: TRBJ1-1; D: TRBD1; V: TRBV11-3; size: NA; CDR3: CASSLGQGLMNTEAFF; DNA: TGTGCCAGCAGCCTAGGACAGGGACTCATGAACACTGAAGCTTTCTTT
J: TRBJ1-2; D: TRBD1; V: TRBV30; size: NA; CDR3: CAWSGGTGGNYGYTF; DNA: TGTGCCTGGAGTGGGGGGACAGGGGGCAACTATGGCTACACCTTC
J: TRBJ1-1; D: NA; V: TRBV5-1; size: NA; CDR3: CASSLQVMNTEAFF; DNA: TGCGCCAGCAGCCTCCAGGTAATGAACACTGAAGCTTTCTTT
J: TRBJ2-3; D: TRBD2; V: TRBV5-8; size: NA; CDR3: CASSETSGRGDTQYF; DNA: TGTGCCAGCAGCGAGACTAGCGGGAGGGGAGATACGCAGTATTTT
J: TRBJ1-1; D: NA; V: TRBV6-6; size: NA; CDR3: CASKGTGMGTEAFF; DNA: TGTGCCAGCAAAGGAACAGGAATGGGCACTGAAGCTTTCTTT
J: TRBJ1-4; D: TRBD1; V: TRBV6-1; size: NA; CDR3: CASSESLMTGEDEKLFF; DNA: TGTGCCAGCAGTGAATCCCTGATGACAGGGGAAGATGAAAAACTGTTTTTT
J: TRBJ2-7; D: TRBD1; V: TRBV5-1; size: NA; CDR3: CASSWGQGVAYEQYF; DNA: TGCGCCAGCAGCTGGGGACAGGGGGTCGCCTACGAGCAGTACTTC
J: TRBJ2-1; D: NA; V: TRBV11-2; size: NA; CDR3: CASSPLALASNEQFF; DNA: TGTGCCAGCAGCCCCCTGGCATTAGCCTCCAATGAGCAGTTCTTC
J: TRBJ1-2; D: NA; V: TRBV6-5; size: NA; CDR3: CASSYSLLGYTF; DNA: TGTGCCAGCAGTTACAGCCTCCTAGGCTACACCTTC
J: TRBJ1-2; D: NA; V: TRBV19; size: NA; CDR3: CASSIESVENYGYTF; DNA: TGTGCCAGTAGTATAGAGTCAGTCGAAAACTATGGCTACACCTTC
J: TRBJ2-1; D: TRBD2; V: TRBV28; size: few; CDR3: CASSFPLAGVYNEQFF; DNA: TGTGCCAGCAGTTTCCCCCTAGCGGGGGTCTACAATGAGCAGTTCTTC
J: TRBJ2-2; D: TRBD1; V: TRBV2; size: few; CDR3: CASTRDRLTGELFF; DNA: TGTGCCAGCACGAGGGACAGACTCACCGGGGAGCTGTTTTTT
J: TRBJ1-2; D: TRBD1; V: TRBV10-3; size: NA; CDR3: CAISGTGIYGYTF; DNA: TGTGCCATCAGTGGGACAGGGATCTATGGCTACACCTTC
J: TRBJ2-3; D: TRBD2; V: TRBV7-9; size: few; CDR3: CASSFQREMDTQYF; DNA: TGTGCCAGCAGCTTTCAGCGGGAGATGGATACGCAGTATTTT
J: TRBJ1-1; D: TRBD1; V: TRBV6-6; size: NA; CDR3: CASSYPEGGAEAFF; DNA: TGTGCCAGCAGTTACCCAGAAGGGGGCGCTGAAGCTTTCTTT
J: TRBJ1-2; D: NA; V: TRBV28; size: once; CDR3: CASRGGQWYGYTF; DNA: TGTGCCAGCAGGGGCGGACAGTGGTATGGCTACACCTTC
J: TRBJ1-1; D: NA; V: TRBV18; size: once; CDR3: CASSPLRGAFSNTEAFF; DNA: TGTGCCAGCTCACCACTAAGGGGTGCATTTTCGAACACTGAAGCTTTCTTT
J: TRBJ1-6; D: TRBD1; V: TRBV6-2/TRBV6-3; size: few; CDR3: CASSHKRQGRLDSPLHF; DNA: TGTGCCAGCAGTCACAAAAGACAGGGAAGATTGGATTCACCCCTCCACTTT
J: TRBJ2-1; D: NA; V: TRBV7-7; size: NA; CDR3: CASSWGVSGNEQFF; DNA: TGTGCTAGCAGCTGGGGCGTCTCTGGGAATGAGCAGTTCTTC
J: TRBJ2-1; D: NA; V: TRBV7-2; size: NA; CDR3: CASSFRSTYNEQFF; DNA: TGTGCCAGCAGCTTCAGGTCCACATACAATGAGCAGTTCTTC
J: TRBJ1-5; D: NA; V: TRBV7-9; size: few; CDR3: CASSSGLPGSNQPQHF; DNA: TGTGCCAGCAGCTCCGGACTCCCCGGGAGCAATCAGCCCCAGCATTTT
J: TRBJ2-3; D: TRBD1; V: TRBV10-1; size: NA; CDR3: CASSDSDRVTRYF; DNA: TGCGCCAGCAGCGACTCGGACAGGGTGACTCGGTATTTT
J: TRBJ1-5; D: NA; V: TRBV24-1; size: NA; CDR3: CATSDPGVAQPQHF; DNA: TGTGCCACCAGTGATCCAGGGGTCGCTCAGCCCCAGCATTTT
J: TRBJ2-2; D: NA; V: TRBV5-1; size: NA; CDR3: CASSLSGSHNTGELFF; DNA: TGCGCCAGCAGCCTCTCCGGGAGCCACAACACCGGGGAGCTGTTTTTT
J: TRBJ2-3; D: TRBD2; V: TRBV4-1; size: NA; CDR3: CASSQGVGTMSTDTQYF; DNA: TGCGCCAGCAGCCAAGGAGTTGGGACTATGAGCACAGATACGCAGTATTTT
J: TRBJ1-2; D: TRBD1; V: TRBV2; size: NA; CDR3: CASSSGTGGNYGYTF; DNA: TGTGCCAGCAGCTCCGGGACAGGGGGTAACTATGGCTACACCTTC
J: TRBJ1-1; D: NA; V: TRBV5-1; size: NA; CDR3: CASRWQGVNTEAFF; DNA: TGCGCCAGCAGATGGCAAGGGGTCAACACTGAAGCTTTCTTT
J: TRBJ1-3; D: NA; V: TRBV11-2; size: NA; CDR3: CASSLGPSGNTIYF; DNA: TGTGCCAGCAGCTTGGGCCCCTCTGGAAACACCATATATTTT
J: TRBJ1-5; D: NA; V: TRBV28; size: NA; CDR3: CASSSLAGSNQPQHF; DNA: TGTGCCAGCAGTTCCCTCGCAGGGAGCAATCAGCCCCAGCATTTT